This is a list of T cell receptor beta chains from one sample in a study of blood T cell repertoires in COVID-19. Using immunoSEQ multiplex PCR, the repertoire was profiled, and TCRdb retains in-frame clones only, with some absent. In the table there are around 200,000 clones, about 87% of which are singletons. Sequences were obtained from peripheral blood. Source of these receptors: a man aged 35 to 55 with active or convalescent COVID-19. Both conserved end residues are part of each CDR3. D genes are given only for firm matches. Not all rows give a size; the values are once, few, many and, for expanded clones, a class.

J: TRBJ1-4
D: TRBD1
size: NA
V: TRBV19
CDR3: CASSIGENRGEKLFF
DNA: TGTGCCAGTAGTATCGGGGAAAACAGGGGGGAAAAACTGTTTTTT

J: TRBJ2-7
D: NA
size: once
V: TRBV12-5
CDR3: CASGLGMASSYEQYF
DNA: TGTGCTAGTGGTTTGGGAATGGCAAGCTCCTACGAGCAGTACTTC

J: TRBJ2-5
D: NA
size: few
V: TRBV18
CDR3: CASSPYRDNQETQYF
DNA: TGTGCCAGCTCACCTTACCGGGACAACCAAGAGACCCAGTACTTC

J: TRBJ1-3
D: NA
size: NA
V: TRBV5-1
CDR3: CASSEQGSGNTIYF
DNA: TGCGCCAGCAGCGAACAGGGATCAGGAAACACCATATATTTT

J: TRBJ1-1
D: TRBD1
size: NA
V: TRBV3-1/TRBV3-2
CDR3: CASSRSGTGGTEAFF
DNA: TGTGCCAGCAGCCGGTCCGGGACAGGGGGTACTGAAGCTTTCTTT

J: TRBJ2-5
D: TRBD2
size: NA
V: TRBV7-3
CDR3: CASSSRVGTSVSQETQYF
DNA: TGTGCCAGCAGCTCCCGGGTGGGGACTAGCGTAAGCCAAGAGACCCAGTACTTC

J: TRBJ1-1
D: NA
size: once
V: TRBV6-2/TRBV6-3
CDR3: CASSYTGTTEAFF
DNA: TGTGCCAGCAGTTACACAGGGACCACTGAAGCTTTCTTT

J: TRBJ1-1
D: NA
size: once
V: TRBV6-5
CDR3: CASSYSNNRGTEAFF
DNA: TGTGCCAGCAGTTACTCGAATAATCGCGGCACTGAAGCTTTCTTT

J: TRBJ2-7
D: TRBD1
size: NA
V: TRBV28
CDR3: CASSSGQSYEQYF
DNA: TGTGCCAGCAGCTCGGGACAGTCTTACGAGCAGTACTTC

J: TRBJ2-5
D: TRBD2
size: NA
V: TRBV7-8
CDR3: CASSLVSLAGGPQTQYF
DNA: TGTGCCAGCAGCTTAGTCTCACTAGCGGGGGGGCCACAGACCCAGTACTTC

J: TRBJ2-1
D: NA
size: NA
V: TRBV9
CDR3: CASSVPSEARQRNEQFF
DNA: TGTGCCAGCAGCGTCCCGTCCGAGGCGCGCCAGAGGAATGAGCAGTTCTTC

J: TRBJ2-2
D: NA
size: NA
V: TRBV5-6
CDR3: CASSLVAGELFF
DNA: TGTGCCAGCAGCTTGGTCGCCGGGGAGCTGTTTTTT

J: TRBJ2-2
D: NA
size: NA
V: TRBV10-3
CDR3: CAISAGQTNTGELFF
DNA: TGTGCCATCAGTGCTGGACAAACGAACACCGGGGAGCTGTTTTTT

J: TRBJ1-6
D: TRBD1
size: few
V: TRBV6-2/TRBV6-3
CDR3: CASSYSKGQGNHSPLHF
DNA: TGTGCCAGCAGTTACTCCAAGGGACAGGGGAATCATTCACCCCTCCACTTT

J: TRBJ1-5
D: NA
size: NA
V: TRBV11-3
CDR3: CASSAAGFGVQPQHF
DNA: TGTGCCAGCAGCGCCGCGGGGTTTGGGGTTCAGCCCCAGCATTTT

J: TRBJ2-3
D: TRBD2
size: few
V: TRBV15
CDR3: CATSRHVAGGPTDTQYF
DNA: TGTGCCACCAGCAGGCATGTAGCGGGGGGGCCCACAGATACGCAGTATTTT

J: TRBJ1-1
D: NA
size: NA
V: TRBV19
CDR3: CASSPREGTEAFF
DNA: TGTGCCAGTAGTCCTCGTGAGGGTACTGAAGCTTTCTTT

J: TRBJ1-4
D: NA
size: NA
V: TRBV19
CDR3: CASSMSGATNEKLFF
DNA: TGTGCCAGTAGTATGTCGGGAGCAACTAATGAAAAACTGTTTTTT

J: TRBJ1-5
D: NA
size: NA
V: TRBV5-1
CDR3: CASSLEAPGQPQHF
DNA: TGCGCCAGCAGCTTGGAAGCTCCGGGACAGCCCCAGCATTTT

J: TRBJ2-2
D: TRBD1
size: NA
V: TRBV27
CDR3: CASISRTGDNTGELFF
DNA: TGTGCCAGCATTTCCCGGACAGGGGACAACACCGGGGAGCTGTTTTTT

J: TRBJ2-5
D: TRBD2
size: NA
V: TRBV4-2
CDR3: CASSQEGTKQETQYF
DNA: TGTGCCAGCAGCCAAGAGGGGACTAAGCAAGAGACCCAGTACTTC

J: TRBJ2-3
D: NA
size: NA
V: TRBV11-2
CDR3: CASSPAPGTDTQYF
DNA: TGTGCCAGCAGCCCCGCTCCAGGGACAGATACGCAGTATTTT

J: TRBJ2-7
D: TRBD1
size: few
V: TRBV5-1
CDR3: CASSSRTGDEQYF
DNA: TGCGCCAGCAGCAGCCGGACAGGGGACGAGCAGTACTTC

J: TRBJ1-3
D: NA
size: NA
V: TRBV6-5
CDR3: CATGGVAGNTIYF
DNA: TGTGCCACCGGCGGGGTGGCTGGAAACACCATATATTTT

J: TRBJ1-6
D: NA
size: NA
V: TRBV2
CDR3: CASNSELNSPLHF
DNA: TGTGCCAGCAACTCCGAACTAAATTCACCCCTCCACTTT

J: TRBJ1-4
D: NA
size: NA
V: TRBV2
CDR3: CASKRGQLNEKLFF
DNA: TGTGCCAGCAAGCGCGGACAGCTTAATGAAAAACTGTTTTTT

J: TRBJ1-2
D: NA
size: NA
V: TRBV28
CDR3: CASSFDSLYGYTF
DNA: TGTGCCAGCAGTTTTGACAGTTTATATGGCTACACCTTC

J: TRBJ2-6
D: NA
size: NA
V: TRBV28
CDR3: CASSLGGAGANVLTF
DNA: TGTGCCAGCAGTTTGGGGGGGGCGGGGGCCAACGTCCTGACTTTC

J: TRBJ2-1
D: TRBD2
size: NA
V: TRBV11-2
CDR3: CASSRIAGDNEQFF
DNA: TGTGCCAGCAGCCGGATAGCGGGGGACAATGAGCAGTTCTTC

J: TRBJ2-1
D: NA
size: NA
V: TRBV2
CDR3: CASSEWTYNEQFF
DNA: TGTGCCAGCAGTGAGTGGACTTACAATGAGCAGTTCTTC

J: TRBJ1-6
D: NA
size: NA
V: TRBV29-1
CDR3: CSVGTNSPLHF
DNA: TGCAGCGTCGGGACAAATTCACCCCTCCACTTT

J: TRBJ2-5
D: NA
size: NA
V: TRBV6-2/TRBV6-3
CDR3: CASSYEERTQYF
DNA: TGTGCCAGCAGTTATGAGGAACGGACCCAGTACTTC

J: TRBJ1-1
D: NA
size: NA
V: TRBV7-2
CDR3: CASRDRSLNTEAFF
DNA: TGTGCCAGCAGAGACAGGAGCCTGAACACTGAAGCTTTCTTT

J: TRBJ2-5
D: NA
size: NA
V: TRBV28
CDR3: CASSWDWAETQYF
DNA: TGTGCCAGCAGTTGGGACTGGGCAGAGACCCAGTACTTC